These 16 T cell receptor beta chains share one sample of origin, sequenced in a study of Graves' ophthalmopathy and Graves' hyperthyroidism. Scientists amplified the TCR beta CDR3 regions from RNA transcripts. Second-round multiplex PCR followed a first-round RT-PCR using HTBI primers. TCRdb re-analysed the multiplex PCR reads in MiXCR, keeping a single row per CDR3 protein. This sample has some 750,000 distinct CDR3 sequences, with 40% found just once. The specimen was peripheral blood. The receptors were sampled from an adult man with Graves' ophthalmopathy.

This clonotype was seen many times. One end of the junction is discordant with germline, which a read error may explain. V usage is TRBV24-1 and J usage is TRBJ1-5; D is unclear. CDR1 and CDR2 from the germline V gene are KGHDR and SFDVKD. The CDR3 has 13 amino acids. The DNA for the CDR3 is TGTGCCAGCAGTTTGAGGTCTAGTCAGCCCCAGCATTTT. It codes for CASSLRSSQPQHF.

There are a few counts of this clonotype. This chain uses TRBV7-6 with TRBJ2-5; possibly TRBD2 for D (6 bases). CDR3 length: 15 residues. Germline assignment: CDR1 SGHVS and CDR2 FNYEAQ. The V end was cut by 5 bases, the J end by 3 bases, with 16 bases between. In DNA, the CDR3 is TGTGCCAGCAGCCGCCGGGAGCCGCTGAAAGAGACCCAGTACTTC. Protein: CASSRREPLKETQYF.

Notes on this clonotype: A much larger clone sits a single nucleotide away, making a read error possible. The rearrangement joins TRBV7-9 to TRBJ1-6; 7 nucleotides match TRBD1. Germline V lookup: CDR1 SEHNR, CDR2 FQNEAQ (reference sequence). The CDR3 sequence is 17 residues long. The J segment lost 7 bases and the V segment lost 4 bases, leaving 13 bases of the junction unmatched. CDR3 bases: TGTGCCAGCAGCTCAAGAGCGCTGACAGGGCGGAATTCACCCCTCCACTTT. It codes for CASSSRALTGRNSPLHF.

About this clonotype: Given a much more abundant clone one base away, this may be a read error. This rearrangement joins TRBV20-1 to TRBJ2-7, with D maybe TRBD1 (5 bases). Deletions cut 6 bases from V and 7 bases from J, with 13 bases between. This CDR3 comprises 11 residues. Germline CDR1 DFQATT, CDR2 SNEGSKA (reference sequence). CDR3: CSAMGPGEQYF. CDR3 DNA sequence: TGCAGTGCCATGGGGCCTGGAGAGCAGTACTTC.

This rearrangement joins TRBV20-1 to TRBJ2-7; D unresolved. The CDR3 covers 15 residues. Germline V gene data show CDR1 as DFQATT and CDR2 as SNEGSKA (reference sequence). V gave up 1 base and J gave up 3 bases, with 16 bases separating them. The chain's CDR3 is CSARATGLARYEQYF. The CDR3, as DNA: TGCAGTGCTAGAGCGACCGGCTTGGCGCGCTACGAGCAGTACTTC.

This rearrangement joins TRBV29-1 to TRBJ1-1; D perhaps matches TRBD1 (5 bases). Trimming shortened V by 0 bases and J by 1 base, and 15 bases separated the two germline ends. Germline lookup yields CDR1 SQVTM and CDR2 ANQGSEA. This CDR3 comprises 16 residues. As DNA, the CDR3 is TGCAGCGTTGAAGATTCGAGACAGAACCCGAACACTGAAGCTTTCTTT. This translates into CSVEDSRQNPNTEAFF.

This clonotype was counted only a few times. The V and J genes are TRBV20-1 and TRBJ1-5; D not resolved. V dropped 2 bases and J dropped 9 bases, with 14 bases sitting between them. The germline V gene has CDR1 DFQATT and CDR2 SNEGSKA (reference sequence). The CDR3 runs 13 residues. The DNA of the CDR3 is TGCAGTGCTAGAAGGCAGTCAAAATGGCCCCAGCATTTT. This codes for CSARRQSKWPQHF.

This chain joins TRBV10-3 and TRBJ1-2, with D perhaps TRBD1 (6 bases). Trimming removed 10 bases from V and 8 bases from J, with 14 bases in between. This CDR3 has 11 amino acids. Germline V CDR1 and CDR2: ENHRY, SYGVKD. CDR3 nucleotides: TGTGCCACCCACAGGGCAGAAGGCTACACCTTC. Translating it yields CATHRAEGYTF.

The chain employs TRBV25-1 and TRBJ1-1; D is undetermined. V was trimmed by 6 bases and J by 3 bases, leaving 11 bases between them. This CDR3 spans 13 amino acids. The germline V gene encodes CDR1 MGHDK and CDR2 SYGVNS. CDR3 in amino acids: CASSHPSHTEAFF. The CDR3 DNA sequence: TGTGCCAGCAGCCATCCCTCGCACACTGAAGCTTTCTTT. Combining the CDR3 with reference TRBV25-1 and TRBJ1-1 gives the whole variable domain EADIYQTPRYLVIGTGKKITLECSQTMGHDKMYWYQQDPGMELHLIHYSYGVNSTEKGDLSSESTVSRIRTEHFPLTLESARPSHTSQYLCASSHPSHTEAFFGQGTRLTVV.

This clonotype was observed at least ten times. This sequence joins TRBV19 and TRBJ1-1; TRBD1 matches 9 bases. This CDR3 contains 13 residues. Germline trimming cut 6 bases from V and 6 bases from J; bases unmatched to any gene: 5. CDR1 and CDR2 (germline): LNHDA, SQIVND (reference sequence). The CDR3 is CASSPGQGAEAFF. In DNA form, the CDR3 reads TGTGCCAGTAGCCCGGGACAGGGCGCTGAAGCTTTCTTT. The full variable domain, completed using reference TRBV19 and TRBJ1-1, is DGGITQSPKYLFRKEGQNVTLSCEQNLNHDAMYWYRQDPGQGLRLIYYSQIVNDFQKGDIAEGYSVSREKKESFPLTVTSAQKNPTAFYLCASSPGQGAEAFFGQGTRLTVV.

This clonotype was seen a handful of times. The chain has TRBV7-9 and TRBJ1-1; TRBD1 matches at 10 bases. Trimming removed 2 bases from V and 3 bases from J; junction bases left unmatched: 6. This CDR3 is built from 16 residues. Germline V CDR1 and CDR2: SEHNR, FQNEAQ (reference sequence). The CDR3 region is CASSLIAGTGDTEAFF. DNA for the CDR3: TGTGCCAGCAGCTTAATAGCCGGGACAGGGGACACTGAAGCTTTCTTT.

CDR3 bases: TGTGCCATCAGTGAGGGAGGGGACGGAGAGAACACTGAAGCTTTCTTT. This encodes CAISEGGDGENTEAFF. V gene TRBV10-3 combines with J gene TRBJ1-1; weak D call: TRBD1 (5 bases). This CDR3 has 16 amino acids. In germline, CDR1 is ENHRY, CDR2 SYGVKD. V gave up 2 bases and J gave up 1 base, with 14 bases separating them.

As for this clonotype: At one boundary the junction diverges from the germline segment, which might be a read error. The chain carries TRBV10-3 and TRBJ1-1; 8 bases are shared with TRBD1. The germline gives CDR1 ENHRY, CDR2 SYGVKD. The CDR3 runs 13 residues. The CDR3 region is CASSYGQGAEAFF. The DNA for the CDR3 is TGTGCCAGCAGTTACGGGCAGGGGGCGGAAGCTTTCTTT.

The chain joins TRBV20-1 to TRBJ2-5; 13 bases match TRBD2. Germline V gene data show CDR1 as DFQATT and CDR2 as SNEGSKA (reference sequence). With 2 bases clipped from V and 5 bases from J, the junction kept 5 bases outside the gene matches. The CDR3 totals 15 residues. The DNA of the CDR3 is TGCAGTGCTAGAACTAGCGGGGGGGCACACGAGACCCAGTACTTC. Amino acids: CSARTSGGAHETQYF.

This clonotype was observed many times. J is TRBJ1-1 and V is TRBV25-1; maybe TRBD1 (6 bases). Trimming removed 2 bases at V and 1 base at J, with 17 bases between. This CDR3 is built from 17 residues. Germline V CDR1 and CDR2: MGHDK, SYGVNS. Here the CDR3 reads CASSERVGGPGNTEAFF. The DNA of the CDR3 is TGTGCCAGCAGTGAAAGGGTGGGGGGCCCTGGGAACACTGAAGCTTTCTTT.

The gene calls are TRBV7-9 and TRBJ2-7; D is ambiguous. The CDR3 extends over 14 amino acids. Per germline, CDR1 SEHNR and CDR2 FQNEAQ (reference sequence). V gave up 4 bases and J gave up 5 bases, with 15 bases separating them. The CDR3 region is CASSSTTRSHEQYF. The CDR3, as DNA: TGTGCCAGCAGCTCCACTACAAGGAGCCACGAGCAGTACTTC.